Listed below are T cell receptor beta chains from one sample, sequenced in a study of blood T cell repertoires in COVID-19. Assay used: immunoSEQ multiplex PCR; TCRdb lists only in-frame clones, some missing. The sample includes about 150,000 clones, 84% seen only once; the top ten take roughly 14%. Sequencing input: peripheral blood. These receptor sequences come from a man between 18 and 29 years old with active or convalescent COVID-19. Both conserved end residues are trimmed from each CDR3.

>TRBV9|TRBJ2-5
ASSLRGGTQY
>TRBV28|TRBJ1-1
ASSLNRNTEAF
>TRBV28|TRBJ2-7
ASSLWSPAGGPSYEQY
>TRBV13|TRBJ2-7
ASSARGNQY
>TRBV6-4|TRBJ2-3
ASSLDSADTQY
>TRBV7-2|TRBJ2-3
ASSPYRVGDTQY
>TRBV4-2|TRBJ1-5
ASSQDGYSSNQPQH
>TRBV28|TRBJ1-4
ASQNTGTGAEKLF
>TRBV27|TRBJ2-1
ASRRSGRSYNEQF
>TRBV4-2|TRBJ1-2
ASSSGQGVDGYT
>TRBV7-3|TRBJ2-3
ASSLRTIQDTQY
>TRBV7-6|TRBJ2-1
ASSAHSGSTNEQF
>TRBV6-5|TRBJ2-7
ASSYGRGLYEQY
>TRBV24-1|TRBJ2-5
ATSDPTDRWETQY
>TRBV4-3|TRBJ1-4
ASSLGQGGWEKLF
>TRBV2|TRBJ1-1
ASSDREGTEAF
>TRBV13|TRBJ1-1
ASSLGHSKTEAF
>TRBV28|TRBJ2-7
ASSSLRDRFLYEQY
>TRBV7-2|TRBJ2-7
ASSLSYEQY
>TRBV27|TRBJ2-2
ASSRQGYTGELF
>TRBV4-3|TRBJ1-5
ASSLSQDYQPQH
>TRBV3-1/TRBV3-2|TRBJ2-1
ASSQAGGLNEQF
>TRBV9|TRBJ2-7
ASSLRDRGYEQY
>TRBV29-1|TRBJ1-4
SVTTGANEKLF
>TRBV6-2/TRBV6-3|TRBJ1-1
ASSYSSRGAF
>TRBV2|TRBJ1-2
ASMKEGAFTYGYT
>TRBV5-8|TRBJ2-1
ASSLAGYLYNEQF
>TRBV14|TRBJ2-3
ASSQDFGLAAQY
>TRBV30|TRBJ2-5
AWSGAAQETQY
>TRBV3-1/TRBV3-2|TRBJ2-2
ASSQVLAGELF
>TRBV4-2|TRBJ2-2
ASSQDRGQGTTGELF
>TRBV19|TRBJ1-5
ASTGTGPYSNQPQH
>TRBV5-1|TRBJ2-1
ASSLGAGVHEQF
>TRBV6-5|TRBJ1-5
ASFGQGTQPQH
>TRBV5-4|TRBJ1-5
ASSPGTGINQPQH
>TRBV5-1|TRBJ1-2
ASSLRGETLGYT
>TRBV28|TRBJ2-2
ASRGTGRNTGELF
>TRBV2|TRBJ2-5
ASLRDRGFQETQY
>TRBV30|TRBJ1-2
AWSSDRVGANYGYT
>TRBV6-5|TRBJ1-2
ASRRDRGDGYT
>TRBV6-1|TRBJ2-2
ASSEKGETGELF
>TRBV4-2|TRBJ2-3
ASSQAVTDTQY
>TRBV5-1|TRBJ1-5
ASSSGVGQPQH
>TRBV7-9|TRBJ2-7
ASSLKGGEQY
>TRBV2|TRBJ2-2
ASSPEQGSTGELF
>TRBV19|TRBJ1-5
ASSWKGGSNQPQH
>TRBV7-6|TRBJ2-1
ASSPTGLADTNEQF
>TRBV5-1|TRBJ2-7
ASTTGTSGNSGEQY
>TRBV9|TRBJ2-1
ASSVRLAENEQF
>TRBV25-1|TRBJ1-1
ASSEWGDTEAF
>TRBV2|TRBJ1-2
ASSVGQYGYT
>TRBV24-1|TRBJ2-5
ATSDFGGGQETQY
>TRBV28|TRBJ1-6
ASSPMDRVDSPLH
>TRBV28|TRBJ2-3
ASSFRGADTQY
>TRBV6-2/TRBV6-3|TRBJ2-1
ASIPLSGRDNEQF
>TRBV4-2|TRBJ1-4
ASSQPGYPTNEKLF
>TRBV7-9|TRBJ1-2
ASSAQGWNGYT
>TRBV5-1|TRBJ2-7
ASSLVVGRASGEQY
>TRBV7-2|TRBJ2-2
ASSFFLAGKTGELF
>TRBV19|TRBJ1-5
ASSNQQGARGNQPQH